This is a list of T cell receptor beta chains from one sample in a study of blood T cells in healthy people across ages. TCRdb reprocessed the 5' RACE reads with MiXCR, giving one entry per CDR3 protein. The sample records more than 1.4 million distinct CDR3 sequences, 42% being singletons. Sequenced input: blood. These receptors all come from a woman between 18 and 29 years old in good health. Both conserved end residues are trimmed from each CDR3. Fields, in order: V gene, clone size, J gene, CDR3 protein. Size values are once, few and many counts, or a class for expanded clones, and some rows have none.

TRBV6-1	.	TRBJ1-4	ASNPGTVNEKLF
TRBV20-1	.	TRBJ2-7	CASLTSGGPYEQY
TRBV27	.	TRBJ1-2	AGRMGAHYGYT
TRBV6-1	.	TRBJ1-2	ASNSRGLNYGYT
TRBV10-3	few	TRBJ1-4	ASGQGNGKLF
TRBV28	.	TRBJ2-3	ASRHGTGGGTDTQY
TRBV21-1	.	TRBJ2-3	ASSKVTPTSGSGGRDTQY
TRBV12-3/TRBV12-4	.	TRBJ2-1	ASSSAPRDEQF
TRBV4-1	few	TRBJ2-3	ASSQDALGWEGPETDTQY
TRBV15	.	TRBJ1-1	ATSSGQYPNTEAF
TRBV3-1	few	TRBJ2-7	ASSPQYGGLSYEQY
TRBV6-5	.	TRBJ2-2	ASSIKQRTGELF
TRBV30	.	TRBJ2-1	AWSVGTSGRERF
TRBV20-1	many	TRBJ2-1	SANIQRGNNEQF
TRBV3-1	.	TRBJ2-1	ASSHSQDDEQF
TRBV2	.	TRBJ2-5	ASSEFLTGQETQY
TRBV28	.	.	ASSGLLPYEQY
TRBV28	few	TRBJ1-6	ASNPGQGMDSPLH
TRBV11-3	few	TRBJ2-1	ASSLAHDNEQF
TRBV11-2	.	TRBJ1-5	ANSLDSQQPQH
TRBV6-4	.	TRBJ2-1	ASSDPAGSGSNEQF
TRBV9	.	TRBJ2-5	ASSVEGGGIQETQY
TRBV7-2	.	TRBJ2-6	ASSFRSGANVLT
TRBV7-9	few	TRBJ1-2	ASSSGDRGYGYT
TRBV20-1	.	.	SARDRRLGVRNEQY
TRBV3-1	.	TRBJ1-2	ASSQTLEGYT
TRBV6-1	.	TRBJ2-5	ASSERQTGLWVETQY
TRBV20-1	.	TRBJ1-5	SAMGTAYNQPQH
TRBV10-3	.	TRBJ1-1	AISEGTGTGGTEAF
TRBV24-1	few	TRBJ2-2	ATSDPEASGVTGELF
TRBV7-8	few	TRBJ2-1	ASSLPGSPYNEQF
TRBV2	.	TRBJ2-7	ASRRQTTYEQY
TRBV12-3/TRBV12-4	.	TRBJ1-6	ASSLEGSSPLH
TRBV12-3/TRBV12-4	.	TRBJ1-5	ASSFARAGIQPQH
TRBV6-6	.	TRBJ2-2	ASRPGTSAGELF
TRBV10-2	.	TRBJ1-4	ARYRRGRVELF
TRBV7-2	few	TRBJ2-7	ASSFYGREYEQY
TRBV3-1	.	TRBJ1-1	ASRQDSGNTEAF
TRBV20-1	few	TRBJ2-1	SAPAGEQF
TRBV6-5	.	TRBJ1-2	ASSWTGVLNYGYT
TRBV5-1	.	TRBJ2-3	ASLNSGSGDTQY
TRBV11-2	.	TRBJ2-7	ASSHRDLSYEQY
TRBV4-1	few	TRBJ2-7	ASSPGQGWYEQY
TRBV3-1	.	TRBJ1-1	ASSQDRLPNTEAF
TRBV6-5	few	TRBJ1-2	ASSYRQGGGYT
TRBV20-1	.	TRBJ1-1	SASPDRATEAF
TRBV7-9	.	TRBJ1-1	ASSTWDRITEAF